This T cell receptor beta chain is from a study of blood T cell repertoires in COVID-19. Study-level background: The United States, Italy and Spain supplied acute and convalescent COVID-19 samples.

This CDR3 has 15 residues. Trimming left V 5 bases short and J 2 bases short, with 14 bases between. Germline V gene data show CDR1 as MDHEN and CDR2 as SYDVKM. In this sample, this clone turned up once. The method was immunoSEQ multiplex PCR; TCRdb's version includes in-frame clones alone and lacks a portion of them. The table lists under 300,000 clones, roughly 88% of them singletons. Sequencing was done on a sample of PBMCs or T cells enriched from blood (not recorded which). This chain joins TRBV28 and TRBJ2-3; D possibly corresponds to TRBD2 (5 bases). This TCR was sampled from a woman aged 40 to 49 with acute COVID-19. The CDR3 nucleotides read TGTGCCAGCAGTCCAACTAGTACCCCCACAGATACGCAGTATTTT. As protein: CASSPTSTPTDTQYF.